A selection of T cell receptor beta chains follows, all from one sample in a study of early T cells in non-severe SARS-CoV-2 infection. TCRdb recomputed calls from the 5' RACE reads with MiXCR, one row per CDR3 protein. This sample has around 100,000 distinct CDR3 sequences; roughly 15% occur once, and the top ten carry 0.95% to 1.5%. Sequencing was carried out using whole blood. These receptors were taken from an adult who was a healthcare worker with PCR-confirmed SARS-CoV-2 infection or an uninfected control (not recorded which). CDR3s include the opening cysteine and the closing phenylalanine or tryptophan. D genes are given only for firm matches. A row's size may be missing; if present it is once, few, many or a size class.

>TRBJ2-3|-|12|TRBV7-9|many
TGTGCCAGCAGCCCGGTTGTGGATACGCAGTATTTT
CASSPVVDTQYF
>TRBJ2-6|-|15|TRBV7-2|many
TGTGCCAGCAGCCTGCAGGGTACCGGGGCCAACGTCCTGACTTTC
CASSLQGTGANVLTF
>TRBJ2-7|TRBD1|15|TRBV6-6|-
TGTGCCAGCAGTTACCCCCGGACAGGGATCCACGAGCAGTACTTC
CASSYPRTGIHEQYF
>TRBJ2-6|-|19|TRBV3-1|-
TGTGCCAGCAGCCAAGATCGGCAGGGATGGCCTTCTGGGGCCAACGTCCTGACTTTC
CASSQDRQGWPSGANVLTF
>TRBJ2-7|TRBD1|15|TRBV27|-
TGTGCCAGCAGTGCTCCGGGACAGGGTTTTGAGGAGCAGTACTTC
CASSAPGQGFEEQYF
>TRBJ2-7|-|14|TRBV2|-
TGTGCCAGCAGTCCCCACAGTGACTCCTACGAGCAGTACTTC
CASSPHSDSYEQYF
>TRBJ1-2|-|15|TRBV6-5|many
TGTGCCAGCAGTTACTCGGTCGCCAGCGCTCGAGGCTACACCTTC
CASSYSVASARGYTF
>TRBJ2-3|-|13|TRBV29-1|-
TGCAGCGTCCGCCGAGGGAGCACAGATACGCAGTATTTT
CSVRRGSTDTQYF
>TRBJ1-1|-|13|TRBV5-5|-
TGTGCCAGCAGCCTACTGGTGAACACTGAAGCTTTCTTT
CASSLLVNTEAFF
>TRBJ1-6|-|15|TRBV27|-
TGTGCCAGCAGTTTATCCACAGGGCGCGGTTCACCCCTCCACTTT
CASSLSTGRGSPLHF
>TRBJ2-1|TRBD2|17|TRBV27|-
TGTGCCAGCAGCCCCACCCGACCAGCGGGAGGAACCAATGAGCAGTTCTTC
CASSPTRPAGGTNEQFF
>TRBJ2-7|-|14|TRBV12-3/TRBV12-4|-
TGTGCCAGCAGTTTGGACGCAATCTCCTACGAGCAGTACTTC
CASSLDAISYEQYF
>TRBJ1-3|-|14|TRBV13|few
TGTGCCAGCAGCTTAACAGGAACCCGAAACACCATATATTTT
CASSLTGTRNTIYF
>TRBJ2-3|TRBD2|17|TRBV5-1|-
TGCGCCAGCAGCTTGGAGCGGGCTAGCGGGGGCACAGATACGCAGTATTTT
CASSLERASGGTDTQYF
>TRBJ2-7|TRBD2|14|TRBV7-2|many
TGTGCCAGCAGCTTAGGCCGGGACTACTACGAGCAGTACTTC
CASSLGRDYYEQYF
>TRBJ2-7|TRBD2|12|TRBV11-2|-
TGTGCCAGCAGCTTAAGCGGGAACGAGCAGTACTTC
CASSLSGNEQYF
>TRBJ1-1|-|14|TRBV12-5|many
TGTGCTAGTGGACCTGGACAGATGAACACTGAAGCTTTCTTT
CASGPGQMNTEAFF
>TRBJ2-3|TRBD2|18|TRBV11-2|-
TGTGCCAGCAGCCCCACCCGCGGGAGGGCCTCAGGGACAGATACGCAGTATTTT
CASSPTRGRASGTDTQYF
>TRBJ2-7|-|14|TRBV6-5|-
TGTGCCACCGCTAAGGCAAAGATACTCTACGAGCAGTACTTC
CATAKAKILYEQYF
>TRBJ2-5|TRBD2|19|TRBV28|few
TGTGCCAGCAGTCCCCAAGGAGCGGCGCGGGAGGTATGGGAAGAGACCCAGTACTTC
CASSPQGAAREVWEETQYF
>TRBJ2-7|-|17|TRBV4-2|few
TGTGCCAGCAGCCAAGCTGGGGTAGGGCGAAGCTCCTACGAGCAGTACTTC
CASSQAGVGRSSYEQYF
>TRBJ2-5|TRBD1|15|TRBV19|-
TGTGCCAGTAGTAAGAGACAGGGCGGTCGGGAGACCCAGTACTTC
CASSKRQGGRETQYF
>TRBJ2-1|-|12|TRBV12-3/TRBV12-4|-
TGTGCCAGCAGTTTTAAGGGAATGGGGCTGTTCTTC
CASSFKGMGLFF
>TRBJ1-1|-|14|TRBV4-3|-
TGCGCCAGCAGCCAAGACAGGGCGGGAACTGAAGCTTTCTTT
CASSQDRAGTEAFF
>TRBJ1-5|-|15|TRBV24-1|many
TGTGCCACCAGTGACCACAGGGAATGGAATCAGCCCCAGCATTTT
CATSDHREWNQPQHF
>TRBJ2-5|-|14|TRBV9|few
TGTGCCAGCAGCGTAGGATGGGGCCAAGAGACCCAGTACTTC
CASSVGWGQETQYF
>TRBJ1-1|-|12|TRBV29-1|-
TGCAGCGTTGGAGGAAAGAACACTGAAGCTTTCTTT
CSVGGKNTEAFF
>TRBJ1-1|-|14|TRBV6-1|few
TGTGCCAGCAGTGGCAGCCACTCGAACACTGAAGCTTTCTTT
CASSGSHSNTEAFF
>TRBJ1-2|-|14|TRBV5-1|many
TGCGCCAGCAGCTTGGACCACAGGGTCGATGGCTACACCTTC
CASSLDHRVDGYTF
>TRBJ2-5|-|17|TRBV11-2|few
TGTGCCAGCAGCTTAGTGGGCATGGGGAGGCTCCAAGAGACCCAGTACTTC
CASSLVGMGRLQETQYF
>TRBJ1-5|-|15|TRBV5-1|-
TGCGCCAGCAGCTTGGGTCCGAGGGACGATCAGCCCCAGCATTTT
CASSLGPRDDQPQHF
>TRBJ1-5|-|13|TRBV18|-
TGTGCCAGCTCCCCGGGGCTTAAGGAGCCCCAGCATTTT
CASSPGLKEPQHF
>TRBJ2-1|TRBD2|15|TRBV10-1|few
TGCGCCAGCAGTGCCGGACTAGCGGGAGTCAATGAGCAGTTCTTC
CASSAGLAGVNEQFF